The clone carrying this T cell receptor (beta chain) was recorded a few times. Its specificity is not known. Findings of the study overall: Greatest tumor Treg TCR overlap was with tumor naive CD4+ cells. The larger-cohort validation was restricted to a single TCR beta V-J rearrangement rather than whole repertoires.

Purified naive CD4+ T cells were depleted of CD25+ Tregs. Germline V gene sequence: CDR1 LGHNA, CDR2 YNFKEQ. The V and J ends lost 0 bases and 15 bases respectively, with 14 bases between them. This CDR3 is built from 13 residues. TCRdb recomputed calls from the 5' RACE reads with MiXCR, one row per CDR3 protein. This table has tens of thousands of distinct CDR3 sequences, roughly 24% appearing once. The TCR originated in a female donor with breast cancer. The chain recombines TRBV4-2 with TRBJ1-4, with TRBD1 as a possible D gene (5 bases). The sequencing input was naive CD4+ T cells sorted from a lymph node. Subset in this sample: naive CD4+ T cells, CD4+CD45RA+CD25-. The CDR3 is CASSQETGGRVFF. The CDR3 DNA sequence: TGTGCCAGCAGCCAAGAGACGGGGGGGAGAGTGTTTTTT.